This T cell receptor (beta chain) was profiled in a study of human T cells and chemical hapten exposure (dated by TCRdb to the early 2020s). At the level of the whole study: Libraries were combined into a pool for sequencing, and differences in TCR yield between samples came mainly from small differences in library volumes within the pool. The study tracked peripheral blood TCR repertoire changes in vivo during primary and secondary sensitization to the hapten diphenylcyclopropenone (DPC) in alopecia patients. For every blood RNA sample, sequencing covered both the TCR alpha and TCR beta chains.

Trimming takes 3 bases from V and 2 bases from J, and the germline ends sit 11 bases apart. Spanning cysteine to phenylalanine, the CDR3 consists of 14 amino acids. Only the CDR3 DNA stays, 42 bases, in frame from base 1. CDR1 and CDR2 were assigned from the germline V gene as KGHSH and LQKENI. In this sample, this clonotype turned up a few times. Its antigen is unknown. No per-base quality is available; no much larger clone lies one base away. Total RNA was extracted from unfractionated whole blood collected in Tempus Blood RNA tubes. Five healthy volunteers acted as controls for TCR sequencing and had blood drawn at day 0, 2 weeks and 6 weeks. Broad study findings and their caveats: Repeated subsampling changed both the strength of the expansion versus patch-test correlation and the threshold at which that correlation became significant. DPC sensitization did not change the number of TCRs with a frequency above 1 in 1000, and there was no evidence of changes in global repertoire structure.

The method behind the library was 5' RACE. The data were produced on an Illumina MiSeq. Library preparation attached unique molecular identifiers to individual cDNA molecules for quantitative, reproducible TCR counting. The original methods were these. Samples had a median of about 90,000 TCRs, with a range from about 20,000 to 690,600. V, J and CDR3 annotation of the TCR reads was performed with the Decombinator software suite. For PS versus PT1 abundance plots, all samples were subsampled to the same number of TCRs (28,000). TCRs were defined as expanded if absent before sensitization and observed at least eight times at the 2-week time point. TCRdb ran its own pipeline on the public reads, namely fastp trimming at Q25 and MiXCR clone calling, and kept in-frame beta chains. Rows with one shared CDR3 protein collapse into an entry with the most common genes and DNA. TCRdb, not the original authors, processed these V and J calls. The sample contains tens of thousands of distinct CDR3 sequences, around 15% of them found a single time. The top ten clones comprise around 6.8% of the sample.

This clonotype was sampled from a female donor in good health. Recombination linked TRBV18 to TRBJ2-7; the D element might be TRBD1 or TRBD2, as each aligns at 5 bases. The CDR3 here reads CASSPVGDAYEQYF. The nucleotide sequence reads TGTGCCAGCTCACCGGTCGGGGACGCCTACGAGCAGTACTTC.